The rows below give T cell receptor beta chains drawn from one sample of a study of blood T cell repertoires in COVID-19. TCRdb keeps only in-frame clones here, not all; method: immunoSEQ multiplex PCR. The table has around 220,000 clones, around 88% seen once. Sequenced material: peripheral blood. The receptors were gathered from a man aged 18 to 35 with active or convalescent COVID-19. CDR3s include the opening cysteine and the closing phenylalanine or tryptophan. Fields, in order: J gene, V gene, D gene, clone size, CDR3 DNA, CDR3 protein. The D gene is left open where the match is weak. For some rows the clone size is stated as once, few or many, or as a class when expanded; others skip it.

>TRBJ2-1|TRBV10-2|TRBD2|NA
TGCGCCAGCATTGCCAGGGCGGGAGGGCATAATGAGCAGTTCTTC
CASIARAGGHNEQFF
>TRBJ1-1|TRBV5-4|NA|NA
TGTGCCAGCAGCTTGGTGCAGGAACGCACTGAAGCTTTCTTT
CASSLVQERTEAFF
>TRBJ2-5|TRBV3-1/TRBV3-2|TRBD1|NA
TGTGCCAGCAGCTCCCGGGACAGGGGGCAAGAGACCCAGTACTTC
CASSSRDRGQETQYF
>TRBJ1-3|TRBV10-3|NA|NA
TGTGCCATCAGTGATGCCGGTACGGTCTCTGGAAACACCATATATTTT
CAISDAGTVSGNTIYF
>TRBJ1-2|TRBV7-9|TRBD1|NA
TGTGCCAGCAGCCGGACAAGTTCCGGGACAGGTTATGGCTACACCTTC
CASSRTSSGTGYGYTF
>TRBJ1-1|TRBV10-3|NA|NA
TGTGCCATCCGGACCTTCGGGGGGCGGCATGAAGCTTTCTTT
CAIRTFGGRHEAFF
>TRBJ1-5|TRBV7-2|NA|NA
TGTGCCAGCAGCGCCAACAGGAATCAGCCCCAGCATTTT
CASSANRNQPQHF
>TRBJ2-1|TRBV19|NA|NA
TGTGCCAGTAGTATAGATTGGTTAGGGGATCGGGATGAGCAGTTCTTC
CASSIDWLGDRDEQFF
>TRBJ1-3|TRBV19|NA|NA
TGTGCCAGTGGGCATTTTCTCTCCGGAAACACCATATATTTT
CASGHFLSGNTIYF
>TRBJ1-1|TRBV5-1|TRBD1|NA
TGCGCCAGCAGCTCGAGACAGGGGGAAAATTCTGAAGCTTTCTTT
CASSSRQGENSEAFF
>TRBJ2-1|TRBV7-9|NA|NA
TGTGCCGGAACTAACCGGGACTCACTTAGCAATGAGCAGTTCTTC
CAGTNRDSLSNEQFF
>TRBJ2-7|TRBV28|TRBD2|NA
TGTGCCAGCAGGATGACTAGCGGGAGTCCCGAGCAGTACTTC
CASRMTSGSPEQYF
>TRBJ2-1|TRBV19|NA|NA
TGTGCCAGTAGTATAGGGACAGATATTTACAATGAGCAGTTCTTC
CASSIGTDIYNEQFF
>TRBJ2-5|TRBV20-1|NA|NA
TGCAGTGCTAGTAGGGAGCTAACCCTCCAAGAGACCCAGTACTTC
CSASRELTLQETQYF
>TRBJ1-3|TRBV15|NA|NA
TGTGCCACCAGCAGAGACCCCGGCTCTGGAAACACCATATATTTT
CATSRDPGSGNTIYF
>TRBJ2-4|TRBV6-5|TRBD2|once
TGTGCCAGCAGGCTAGCGGGAGCTAAAAACATTCAGTACTTC
CASRLAGAKNIQYF
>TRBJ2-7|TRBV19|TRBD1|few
TGTGCCAGTAGTACCCGGACAGGGGTTTCCCTCGAGCAGTACTTC
CASSTRTGVSLEQYF
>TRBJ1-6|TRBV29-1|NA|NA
TGCAGCGCTGCAGGGGTTTATAATTCACCCCTCCACTTT
CSAAGVYNSPLHF
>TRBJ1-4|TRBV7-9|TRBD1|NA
TGTGCCAGCAGCTTAAGGGGACAGCCTAATGAAAAACTGTTTTTT
CASSLRGQPNEKLFF
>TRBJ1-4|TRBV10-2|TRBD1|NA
TGCGCCAGCAGGCCGGGACAGGGTGGTGAAAAACTGTTTTTT
CASRPGQGGEKLFF
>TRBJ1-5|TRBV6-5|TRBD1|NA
TGTGCCAGCAGGGTACAGGGGGGTCAGCCCCAGCATTTT
CASRVQGGQPQHF
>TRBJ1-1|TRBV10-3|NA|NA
TGTGCCATCAGTGAGGTTAGCAGGGGTACTGAAGCTTTCTTT
CAISEVSRGTEAFF
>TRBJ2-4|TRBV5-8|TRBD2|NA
TGTGCCAGCAGCAAAGGACTAGCGGGAGGCGGCATTCAGTACTTC
CASSKGLAGGGIQYF
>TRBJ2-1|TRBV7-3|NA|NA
TGTGCCAGCAGCCCCGAGAGACGGAGCTCCTACAATGAGCAGTTCTTC
CASSPERRSSYNEQFF
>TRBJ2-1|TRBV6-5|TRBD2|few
TGTGCCAGCAGCCTCACTAGCGGCGAGCAGTTCTTC
CASSLTSGEQFF
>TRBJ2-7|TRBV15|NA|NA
TGTGCCACCAGCAGAGACCCCTTCGTCGAGCAGTACTTC
CATSRDPFVEQYF
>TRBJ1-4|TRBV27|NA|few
TGTGCCAGCAGCCATCACCCGGACAGAATCGCCACTAATGAAAAACTGTTTTTT
CASSHHPDRIATNEKLFF
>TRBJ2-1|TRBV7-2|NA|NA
TGTGCCAGCAGCTTATCCGCGACTACCTCCTACAATGAGCAGTTCTTC
CASSLSATTSYNEQFF
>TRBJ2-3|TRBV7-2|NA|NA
TGTGCCAGCAGCTTAGCTACACAGGCGCTCACAGATACGCAGTATTTT
CASSLATQALTDTQYF
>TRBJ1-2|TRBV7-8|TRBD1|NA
TGTGCCAGCAGCCGTCGACAGGGATTGGATAATGTGTATGGCTACACCTTC
CASSRRQGLDNVYGYTF
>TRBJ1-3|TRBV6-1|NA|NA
TGTGCCAGCAGTGACGGAGGATCTGGAAACACCATATATTTT
CASSDGGSGNTIYF
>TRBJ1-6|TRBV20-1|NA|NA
TGCAGTGCTAGAGGAGGGACACCCCTCCACTTT
CSARGGTPLHF
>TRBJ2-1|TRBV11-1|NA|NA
TGTGCCAGCAGGGGACGAGCGGGCCCCTACAATGAGCAGTTCTTC
CASRGRAGPYNEQFF
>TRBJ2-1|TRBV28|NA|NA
TGTGCCAGCAGTTTACTCCCGCCCGGAGGACGGAACCGCAATGAGCAGTTCTTC
CASSLLPPGGRNRNEQFF
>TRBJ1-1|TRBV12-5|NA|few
TGTGCCAGTAGGCGGGCCGGCATCACTGAAGCTTTCTTT
CASRRAGITEAFF
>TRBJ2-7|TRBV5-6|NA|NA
TGTGCCAGCAGCTATCTTGGGCCCTGGCAGGGGTCGGACGAGCAGTACTTC
CASSYLGPWQGSDEQYF
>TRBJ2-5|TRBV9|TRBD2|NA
TGTGCCAGCAGCGAGGGACTAAGACTACCCCAAGAGACCCAGTACTTC
CASSEGLRLPQETQYF
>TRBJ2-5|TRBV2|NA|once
TGTGCCAGCAGTGAAGCGCTCTCAGCCCTCCAGGGATGGCAAGAGACCCAGTACTTC
CASSEALSALQGWQETQYF
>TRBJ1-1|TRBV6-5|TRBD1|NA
TGTGCCAGCAGTTACGCCCGGACAGGGGGGAACACTGAAGCTTTCTTT
CASSYARTGGNTEAFF
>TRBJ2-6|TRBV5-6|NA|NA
TGTGCCAGCAGCCCACAGGCTTCTGGGGCCAACGTCCTGACTTTC
CASSPQASGANVLTF
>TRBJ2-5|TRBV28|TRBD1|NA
TGTGCCAGCAGTTTAGGGTCACAGGGGGCGAGGGTCCAGTACTTC
CASSLGSQGARVQYF
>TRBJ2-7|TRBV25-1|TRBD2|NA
TGTGCCAGCAGTGAAAAGATAGCGGGCCTCTACGAGCAGTACTTC
CASSEKIAGLYEQYF
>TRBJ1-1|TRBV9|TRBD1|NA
TGTGCCAGCAGCGCGGGGACAGGGGCTACGAACACTGAAGCTTTCTTT
CASSAGTGATNTEAFF
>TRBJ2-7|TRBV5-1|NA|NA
TGCGCCAGCAGCTTGCAGAGCGGGCACCACTACGAGCAGTACTTC
CASSLQSGHHYEQYF
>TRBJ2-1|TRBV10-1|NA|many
TGCGCCAGCAGTGAAAAAGCGGCTCCGTTCAATGAGCAGTTCTTC
CASSEKAAPFNEQFF
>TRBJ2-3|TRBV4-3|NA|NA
TGCGCCAGCAGCCAAGTGGGCCGGAGGACCTTAGGCACAGATACGCAGTATTTT
CASSQVGRRTLGTDTQYF